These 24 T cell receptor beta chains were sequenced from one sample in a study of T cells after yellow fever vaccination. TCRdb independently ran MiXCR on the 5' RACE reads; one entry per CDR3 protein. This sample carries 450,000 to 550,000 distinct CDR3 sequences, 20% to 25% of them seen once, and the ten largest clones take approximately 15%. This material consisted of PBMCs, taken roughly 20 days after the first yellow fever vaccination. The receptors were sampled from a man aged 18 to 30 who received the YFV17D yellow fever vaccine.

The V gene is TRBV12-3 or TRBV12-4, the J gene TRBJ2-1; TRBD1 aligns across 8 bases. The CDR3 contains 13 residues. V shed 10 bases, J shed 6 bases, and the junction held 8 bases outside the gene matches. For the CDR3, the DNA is TGTGCCATCAGACAGGGGCCGTTCAATGAGCAGTTCTTC. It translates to CAIRQGPFNEQFF.

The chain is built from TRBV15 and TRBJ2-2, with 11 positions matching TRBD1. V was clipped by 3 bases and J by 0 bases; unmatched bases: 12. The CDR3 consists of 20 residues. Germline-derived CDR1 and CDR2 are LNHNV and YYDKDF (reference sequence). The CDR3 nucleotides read TGTGCCACCAGCAGCCACCCCCCGGGACAGGGGGTTACGAACACCGGGGAGCTGTTTTTT. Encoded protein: CATSSHPPGQGVTNTGELFF.

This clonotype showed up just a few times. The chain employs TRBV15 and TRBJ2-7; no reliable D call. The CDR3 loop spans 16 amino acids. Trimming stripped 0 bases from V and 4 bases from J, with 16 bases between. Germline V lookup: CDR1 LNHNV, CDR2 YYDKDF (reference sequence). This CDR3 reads CATSRDKVVSTYEQYV. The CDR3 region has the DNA TGTGCCACCAGCAGAGATAAGGTGGTCAGCACTTACGAGCAGTACGTC.

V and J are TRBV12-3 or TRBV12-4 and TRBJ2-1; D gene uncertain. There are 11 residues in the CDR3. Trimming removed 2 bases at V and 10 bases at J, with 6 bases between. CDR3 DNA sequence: TGTGCCAGCAGTTTAATGGAAGAGCAGTTCTTC. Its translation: CASSLMEEQFF.

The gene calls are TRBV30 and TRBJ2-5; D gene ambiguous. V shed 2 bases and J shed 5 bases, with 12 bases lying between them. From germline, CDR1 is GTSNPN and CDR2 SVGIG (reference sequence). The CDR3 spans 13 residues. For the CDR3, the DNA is TGTGCCTGGAGTCGCCGATTACGGGAGACCCAGTACTTC. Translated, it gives CAWSRRLRETQYF.

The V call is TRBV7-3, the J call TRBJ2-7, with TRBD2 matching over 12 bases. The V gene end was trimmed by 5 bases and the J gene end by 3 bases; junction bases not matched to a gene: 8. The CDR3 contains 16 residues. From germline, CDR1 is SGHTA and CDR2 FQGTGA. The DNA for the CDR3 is TGTGCCAGCAGCGCTAGCGGGGGGGTTCCGCTCTACGAGCAGTACTTC. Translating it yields CASSASGGVPLYEQYF.

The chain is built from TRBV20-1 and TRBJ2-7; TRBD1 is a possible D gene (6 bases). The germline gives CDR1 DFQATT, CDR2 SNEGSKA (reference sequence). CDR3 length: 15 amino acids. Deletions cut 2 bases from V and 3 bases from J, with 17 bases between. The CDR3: CSARPWTGTHYEQYF. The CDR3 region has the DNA TGCAGTGCTAGACCTTGGACCGGGACACACTACGAGCAGTACTTC.

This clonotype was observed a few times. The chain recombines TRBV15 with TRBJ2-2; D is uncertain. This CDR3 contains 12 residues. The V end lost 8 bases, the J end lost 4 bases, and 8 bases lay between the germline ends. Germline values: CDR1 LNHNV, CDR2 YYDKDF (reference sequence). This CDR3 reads CATGLGTGELFF. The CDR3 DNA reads TGTGCCACCGGGCTTGGCACCGGGGAGCTGTTTTTT.

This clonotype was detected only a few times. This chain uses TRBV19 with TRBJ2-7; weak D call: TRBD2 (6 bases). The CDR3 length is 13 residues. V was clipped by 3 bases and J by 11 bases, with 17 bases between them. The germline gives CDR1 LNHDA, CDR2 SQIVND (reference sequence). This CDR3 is CASSMGRGGVEYF. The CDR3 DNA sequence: TGTGCCAGTAGTATGGGGAGAGGAGGGGTCGAGTACTTC.

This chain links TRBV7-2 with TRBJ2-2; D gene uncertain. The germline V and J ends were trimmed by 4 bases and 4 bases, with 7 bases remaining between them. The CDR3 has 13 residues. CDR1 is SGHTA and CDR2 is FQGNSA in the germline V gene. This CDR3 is CASSSYFTGELFF. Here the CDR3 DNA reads TGTGCCAGCAGCTCATACTTCACCGGGGAGCTGTTTTTT.

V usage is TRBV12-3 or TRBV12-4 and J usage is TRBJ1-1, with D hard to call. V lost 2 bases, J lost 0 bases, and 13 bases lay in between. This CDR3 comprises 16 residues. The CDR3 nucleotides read TGTGCCAGCAGTTTAAGGTCGGGGAGCATGAACACTGAAGCTTTCTTT. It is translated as CASSLRSGSMNTEAFF.

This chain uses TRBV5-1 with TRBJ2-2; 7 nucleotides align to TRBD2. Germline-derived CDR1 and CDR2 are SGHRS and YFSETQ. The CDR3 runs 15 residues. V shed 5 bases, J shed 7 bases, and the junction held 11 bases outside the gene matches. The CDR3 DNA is TGCGCCAGCAGTTCCCGGTCGGGGGGAGACGGGGAGCTGTTTTTT. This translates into CASSSRSGGDGELFF.

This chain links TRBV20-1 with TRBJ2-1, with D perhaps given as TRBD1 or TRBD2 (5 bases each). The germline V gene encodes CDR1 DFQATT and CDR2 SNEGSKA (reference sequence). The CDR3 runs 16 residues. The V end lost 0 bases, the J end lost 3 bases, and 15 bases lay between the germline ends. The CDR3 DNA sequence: TGCAGTGCTAGAGATCACCAGTGGGGGTTCTACAATGAGCAGTTCTTC. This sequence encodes CSARDHQWGFYNEQFF.

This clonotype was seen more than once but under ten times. Written as DNA, the CDR3 is TGTGCCAGCAGCAAAGGGGGGCAGGTCCCATTCGGGGGCTACACCTTC. Protein sequence: CASSKGGQVPFGGYTF. The genes are TRBV21-1 and TRBJ1-2; no DNA check was done on the table's D call, TRBD1. TRBV21-1 is a documented pseudogene. The CDR3 is made up of 16 amino acids.

The CDR3 bases are TGTGCCAGCACATCCCTGGACAGACTAAACACCGGGGAGCTGTTTTTT. As protein: CASTSLDRLNTGELFF. The V call is TRBV6-5, the J call TRBJ2-2; maybe TRBD1 (6 bases). Germline assignment: CDR1 MNHEY and CDR2 SVGAGI. V dropped 7 bases and J dropped 2 bases, with 17 bases sitting between them. The CDR3 is made up of 16 amino acids.

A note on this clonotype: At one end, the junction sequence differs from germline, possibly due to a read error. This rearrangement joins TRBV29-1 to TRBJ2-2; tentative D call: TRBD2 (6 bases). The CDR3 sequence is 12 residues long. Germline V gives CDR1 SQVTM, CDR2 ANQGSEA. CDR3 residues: CSVVGGGGELFF. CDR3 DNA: TGCAGCGTTGTGGGGGGTGGCGGGGAGTTGTTTTTT.

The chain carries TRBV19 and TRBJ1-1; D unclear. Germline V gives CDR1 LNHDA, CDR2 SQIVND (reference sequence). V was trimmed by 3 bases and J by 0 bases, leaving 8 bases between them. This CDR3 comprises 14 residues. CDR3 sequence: CASSMGTLNTEAFF. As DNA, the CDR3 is TGTGCCAGTAGTATGGGCACCTTGAACACTGAAGCTTTCTTT.

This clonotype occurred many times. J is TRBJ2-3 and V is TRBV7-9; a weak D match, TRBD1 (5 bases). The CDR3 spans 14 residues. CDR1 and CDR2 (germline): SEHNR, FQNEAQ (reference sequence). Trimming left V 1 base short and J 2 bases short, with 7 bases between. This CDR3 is CASSLEGITDTQYF. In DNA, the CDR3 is TGTGCCAGCAGCTTAGAGGGGATCACAGATACGCAGTATTTT.

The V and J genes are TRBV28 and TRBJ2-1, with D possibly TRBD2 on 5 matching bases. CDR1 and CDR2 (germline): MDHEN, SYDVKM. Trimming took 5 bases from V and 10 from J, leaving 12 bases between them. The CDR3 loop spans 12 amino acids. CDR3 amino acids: CASSPGFGEQFF. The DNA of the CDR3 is TGTGCCAGCAGTCCGGGGTTTGGAGAGCAGTTCTTC.

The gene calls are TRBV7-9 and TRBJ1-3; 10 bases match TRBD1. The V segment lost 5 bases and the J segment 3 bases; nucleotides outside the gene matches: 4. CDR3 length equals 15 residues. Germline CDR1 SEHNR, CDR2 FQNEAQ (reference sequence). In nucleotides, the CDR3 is TGTGCCAGCAGCCGCCGGACAGGGGGTGGAAACACCATATATTTT. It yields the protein CASSRRTGGGNTIYF.

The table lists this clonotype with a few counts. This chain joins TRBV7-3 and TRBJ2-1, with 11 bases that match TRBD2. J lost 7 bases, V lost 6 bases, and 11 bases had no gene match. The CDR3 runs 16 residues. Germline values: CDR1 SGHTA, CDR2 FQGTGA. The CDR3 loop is CASSVGSGGGVNEQFF. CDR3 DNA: TGTGCCAGCAGTGTTGGTAGCGGGGGGGGAGTAAATGAGCAGTTCTTC.

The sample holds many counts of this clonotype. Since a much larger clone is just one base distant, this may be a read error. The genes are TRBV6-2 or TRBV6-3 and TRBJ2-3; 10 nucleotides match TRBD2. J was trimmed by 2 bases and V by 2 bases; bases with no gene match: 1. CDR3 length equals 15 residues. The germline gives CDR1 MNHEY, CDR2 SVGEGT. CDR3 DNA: TGTGCCAGCAGTTACAGCGGGGGGGCCACAGATACGCAGTATTTT. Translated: CASSYSGGATDTQYF.

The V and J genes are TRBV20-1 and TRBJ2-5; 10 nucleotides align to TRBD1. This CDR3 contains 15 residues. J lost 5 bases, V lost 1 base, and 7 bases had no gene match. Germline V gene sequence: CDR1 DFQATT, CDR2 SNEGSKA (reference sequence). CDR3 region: CSARVDRGPLETQYF. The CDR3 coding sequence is TGCAGTGCTAGAGTCGACAGGGGGCCTTTGGAGACCCAGTACTTC.

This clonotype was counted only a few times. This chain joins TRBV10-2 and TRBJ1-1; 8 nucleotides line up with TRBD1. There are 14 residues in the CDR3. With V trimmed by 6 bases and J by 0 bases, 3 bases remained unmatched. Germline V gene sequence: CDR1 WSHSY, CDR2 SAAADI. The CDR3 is CASREQGVNTEAFF. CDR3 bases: TGCGCCAGCAGGGAACAGGGGGTGAACACTGAAGCTTTCTTT.